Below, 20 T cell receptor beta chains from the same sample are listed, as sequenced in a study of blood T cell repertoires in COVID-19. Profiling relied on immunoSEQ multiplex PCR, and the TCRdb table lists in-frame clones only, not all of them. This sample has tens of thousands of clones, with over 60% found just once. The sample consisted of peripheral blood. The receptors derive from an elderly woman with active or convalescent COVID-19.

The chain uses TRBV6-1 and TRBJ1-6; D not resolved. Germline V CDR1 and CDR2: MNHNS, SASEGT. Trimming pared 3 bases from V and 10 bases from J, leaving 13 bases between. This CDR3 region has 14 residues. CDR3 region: CASSDYEGRSPLHF. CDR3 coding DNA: TGTGCCAGCAGTGATTATGAGGGTCGCTCACCCCTCCACTTT.

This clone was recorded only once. The CDR3 sequence: CAWSTGGAGQPQHF. The DNA of the CDR3 is TGTGCCTGGAGTACAGGGGGCGCGGGTCAGCCCCAGCATTTT. The chain employs TRBV30 and TRBJ1-5, with 9 bases aligning to TRBD1. The germline gives CDR1 GTSNPN, CDR2 SVGIG (reference sequence). The V and J ends lost 2 bases and 6 bases, in that order; junction bases with no gene match: 5. This CDR3 has 14 residues. The variable domain in full, with the rest retrieved from reference TRBV30 and TRBJ1-5, is SQTIHQWPATLVQPVGSPLSLECTVEGTSNPNLYWYRQAAGRGLQLLFYSVGIGQISSEVPQNLSASRPQDRQFILSSKKLLLSDSGFYLCAWSTGGAGQPQHFGDGTRLSIL.

The CDR3 region has the DNA TGTGCCAGCAGCCCGGGACAAATCCATGAGCAGTTCTTC. Translated, it gives CASSPGQIHEQFF. J is TRBJ2-1 and V is TRBV27; perhaps TRBD1 as D (6 bases). CDR1 MNHEY and CDR2 SMNVEV come from the germline V gene (reference sequence). The V and J ends lost 6 bases and 8 bases respectively, with 14 bases between them. This CDR3 has 13 residues.

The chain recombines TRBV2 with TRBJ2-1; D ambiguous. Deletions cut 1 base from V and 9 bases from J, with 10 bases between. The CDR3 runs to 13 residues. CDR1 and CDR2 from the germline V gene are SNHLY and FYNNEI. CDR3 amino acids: CASSEESEGEQFF. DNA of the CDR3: TGTGCCAGCAGTGAAGAAAGCGAAGGTGAGCAGTTCTTC. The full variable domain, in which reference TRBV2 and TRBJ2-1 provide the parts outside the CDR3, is EPEVTQTPSHQVTQMGQEVILRCVPISNHLYFYWYRQILGQKVEFLVSFYNNEISEKSEIFDDQFSVERPDGSNFTLKIRSTKLEDSAMYFCASSEESEGEQFFGPGTRLTVL.

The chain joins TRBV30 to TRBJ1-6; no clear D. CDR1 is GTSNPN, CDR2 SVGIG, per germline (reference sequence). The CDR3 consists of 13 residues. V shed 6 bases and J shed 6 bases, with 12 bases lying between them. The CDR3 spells CACRTVINSPLHF. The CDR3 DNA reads TGTGCCTGTCGGACTGTTATTAATTCACCCCTCCACTTT. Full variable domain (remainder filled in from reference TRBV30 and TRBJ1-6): SQTIHQWPATLVQPVGSPLSLECTVEGTSNPNLYWYRQAAGRGLQLLFYSVGIGQISSEVPQNLSASRPQDRQFILSSKKLLLSDSGFYLCACRTVINSPLHFGNGTRLTVT.

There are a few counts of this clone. This chain's CDR3 is CASSLTGTGYTF. DNA of the CDR3: TGTGCCAGCAGTCTGACAGGGACCGGCTACACCTTC. The chain links TRBV12-3 or TRBV12-4 to TRBJ1-2; 7 nucleotides align to TRBD1. J was trimmed by 8 bases and V by 5 bases; bases with no gene match: 5. The CDR3 is 12 residues long.

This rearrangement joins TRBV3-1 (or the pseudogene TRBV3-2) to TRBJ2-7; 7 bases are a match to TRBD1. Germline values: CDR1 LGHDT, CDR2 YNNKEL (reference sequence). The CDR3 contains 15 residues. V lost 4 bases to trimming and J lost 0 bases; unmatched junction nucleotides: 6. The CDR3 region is CASSPHRGYSYEQYF. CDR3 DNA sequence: TGTGCCAGCAGCCCGCACAGGGGTTACTCCTACGAGCAGTACTTC.

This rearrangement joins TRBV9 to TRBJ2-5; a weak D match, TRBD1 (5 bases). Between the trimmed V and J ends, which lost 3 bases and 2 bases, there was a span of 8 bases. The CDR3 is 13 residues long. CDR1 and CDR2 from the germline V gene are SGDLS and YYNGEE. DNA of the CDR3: TGTGCCAGCAGCGCGGACATACAAGAGACCCAGTACTTC. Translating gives CASSADIQETQYF. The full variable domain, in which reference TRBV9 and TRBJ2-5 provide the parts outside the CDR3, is DSGVTQTPKHLITATGQRVTLRCSPRSGDLSVYWYQQSLDQGLQFLIQYYNGEERAKGNILERFSAQQFPDLHSELNLSSLELGDSALYFCASSADIQETQYFGPGTRLLVL.

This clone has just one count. CDR3 residues: CASSLTRQGEQYF. CDR3 nucleotide sequence: TGCGCCAGCAGCTTAACCAGACAGGGGGAGCAGTACTTC. V gene TRBV4-3 combines with J gene TRBJ2-7; 8 bases are a match to TRBD1. Trimming cost V 5 bases and J 7 bases; bases outside gene matches: 7. Germline-derived CDR1 and CDR2 are LGHNA and YSLEER. The length of the CDR3 is 13 residues.

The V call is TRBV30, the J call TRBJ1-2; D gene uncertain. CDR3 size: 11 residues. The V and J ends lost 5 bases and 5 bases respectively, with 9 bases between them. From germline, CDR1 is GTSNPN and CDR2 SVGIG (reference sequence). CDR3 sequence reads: CAWHSGYGYTF. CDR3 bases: TGTGCCTGGCACTCAGGTTATGGCTACACCTTC.

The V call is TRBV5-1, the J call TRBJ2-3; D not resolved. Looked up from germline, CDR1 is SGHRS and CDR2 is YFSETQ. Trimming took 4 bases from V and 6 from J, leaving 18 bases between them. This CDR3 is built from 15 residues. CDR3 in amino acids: CASSQYPSSQDTQYF. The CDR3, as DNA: TGCGCCAGCAGCCAATACCCCTCCTCCCAGGATACGCAGTATTTT.

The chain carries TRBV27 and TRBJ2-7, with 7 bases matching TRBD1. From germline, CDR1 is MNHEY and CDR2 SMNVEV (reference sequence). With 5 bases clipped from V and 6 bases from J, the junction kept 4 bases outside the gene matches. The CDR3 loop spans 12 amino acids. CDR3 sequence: CASSPQGSEQYF. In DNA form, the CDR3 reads TGTGCCAGCAGTCCACAGGGGAGCGAGCAGTACTTC.

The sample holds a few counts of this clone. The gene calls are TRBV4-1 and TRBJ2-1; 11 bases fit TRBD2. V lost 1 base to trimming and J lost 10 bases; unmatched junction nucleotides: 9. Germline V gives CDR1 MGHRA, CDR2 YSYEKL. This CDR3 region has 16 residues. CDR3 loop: CASSQVAGGRPQEQFF. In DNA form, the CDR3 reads TGCGCCAGCAGCCAAGTAGCGGGGGGGCGACCTCAGGAGCAGTTCTTC.

CDR3 DNA: TGTGCCAGCAGCTTGGGACAGGGTGGTGGGGGTGGCAATCAGCCCCAGCATTTT. Protein sequence: CASSLGQGGGGGNQPQHF. The chain is built from TRBV7-2 and TRBJ1-5; TRBD1 aligns across 9 bases. CDR3 length: 18 residues. The V gene end was trimmed by 3 bases and the J gene end by 2 bases; junction bases not matched to a gene: 11. CDR1 SGHTA and CDR2 FQGNSA come from the germline V gene.

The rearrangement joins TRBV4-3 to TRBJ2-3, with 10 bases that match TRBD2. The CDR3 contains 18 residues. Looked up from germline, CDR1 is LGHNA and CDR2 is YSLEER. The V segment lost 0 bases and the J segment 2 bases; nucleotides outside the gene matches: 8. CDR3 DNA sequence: TGCGCCAGCAGCCAAGATCCCGCTAGCGGGGGCGTCACAGATACGCAGTATTTT. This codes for CASSQDPASGGVTDTQYF.

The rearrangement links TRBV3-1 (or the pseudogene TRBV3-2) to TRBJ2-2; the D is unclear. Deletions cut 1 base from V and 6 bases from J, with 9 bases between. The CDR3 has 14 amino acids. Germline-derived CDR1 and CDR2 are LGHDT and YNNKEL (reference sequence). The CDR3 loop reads CASSQGLVSGELFF. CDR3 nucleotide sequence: TGTGCCAGCAGCCAAGGGCTAGTATCCGGGGAGCTGTTTTTT.

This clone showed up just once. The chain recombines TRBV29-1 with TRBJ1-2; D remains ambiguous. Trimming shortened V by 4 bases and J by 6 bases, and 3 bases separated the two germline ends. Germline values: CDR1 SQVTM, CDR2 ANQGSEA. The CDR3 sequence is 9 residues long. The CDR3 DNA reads TGCAGCGTTGCTGATGGCTACACCTTC. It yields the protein CSVADGYTF.

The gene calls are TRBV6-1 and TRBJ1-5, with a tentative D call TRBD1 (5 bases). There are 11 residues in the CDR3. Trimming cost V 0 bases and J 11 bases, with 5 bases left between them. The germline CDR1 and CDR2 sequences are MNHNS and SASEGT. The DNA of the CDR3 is TGTGCCAGCAGTGAAGCAGGGGCCCAGCATTTT. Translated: CASSEAGAQHF.

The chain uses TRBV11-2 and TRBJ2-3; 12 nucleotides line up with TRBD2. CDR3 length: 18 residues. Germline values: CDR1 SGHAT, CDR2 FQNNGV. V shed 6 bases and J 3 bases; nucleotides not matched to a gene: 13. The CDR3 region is CASSPPFLAGGQTDTQYF. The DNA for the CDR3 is TGTGCCAGCAGTCCCCCTTTTCTAGCGGGGGGGCAGACAGATACGCAGTATTTT.

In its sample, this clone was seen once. As DNA, the CDR3 is TGTGCCATCAGACAGGGTGGGAGCAATCAGCCCCAGCATTTT. Translation: CAIRQGGSNQPQHF. The chain couples TRBV10-3 to TRBJ1-5; the D gene is possibly TRBD1 (6 bases). V lost 6 bases and J lost 1, with 10 bases in between. CDR1 is ENHRY and CDR2 is SYGVKD in the germline V gene. The CDR3 extends over 14 amino acids.